The sequence of this T cell receptor (beta chain) was determined in a study of T cell changes during pregnancy in multiple sclerosis. Here immunoSEQ multiplex PCR was the method, and the copy in TCRdb shows in-frame clones only, minus some. The data show about 120,000 clones, approximately 93% seen once. Trimming removed 6 bases at V and 3 bases at J, with 10 bases between. The CDR3 is 13 amino acids. Germline V gene lookup returns CDR1 MRHNA and CDR2 SNTAGT. This chain uses TRBV6-4 with TRBJ2-3; possibly TRBD2 for D (6 bases). The sample here was peripheral blood, taken before pregnancy. This TCR derives from a female donor with multiple sclerosis, enrolled in a pregnancy study. DNA of the CDR3: TGTGCCAGCAGCGCCGGAGGGACAGATACGCAGTATTTT. Its translation: CASSAGGTDTQYF.